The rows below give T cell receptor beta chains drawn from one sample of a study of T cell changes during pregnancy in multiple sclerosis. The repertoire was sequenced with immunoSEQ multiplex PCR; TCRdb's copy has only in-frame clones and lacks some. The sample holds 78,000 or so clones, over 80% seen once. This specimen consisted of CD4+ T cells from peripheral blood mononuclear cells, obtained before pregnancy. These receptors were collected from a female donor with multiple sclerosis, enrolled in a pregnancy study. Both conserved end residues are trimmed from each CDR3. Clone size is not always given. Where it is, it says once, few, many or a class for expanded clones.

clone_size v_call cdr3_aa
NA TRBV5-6 ASSLSGRPYNEQF
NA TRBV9 ASSMLGFGELF
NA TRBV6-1 ASAGGASGANVLT
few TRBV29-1 SVGGQGEKLF
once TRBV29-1 SVDSANTGELF
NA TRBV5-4 ASSLASGRDGSTDTQY
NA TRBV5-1 ASSLGSGNMGETQY
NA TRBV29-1 SAILAGETDTQY
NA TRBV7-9 ASSSTTSSSYEQY
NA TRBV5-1 ASSRDREGTEAF
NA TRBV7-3 ASSLQRSSYNEQF
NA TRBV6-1 ASSEAHTGLSYEQY
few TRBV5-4 ASSSQGWYTEAF
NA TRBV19 ASSTFRDILNSPLH
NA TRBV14 ASSPYEGVNTEAF